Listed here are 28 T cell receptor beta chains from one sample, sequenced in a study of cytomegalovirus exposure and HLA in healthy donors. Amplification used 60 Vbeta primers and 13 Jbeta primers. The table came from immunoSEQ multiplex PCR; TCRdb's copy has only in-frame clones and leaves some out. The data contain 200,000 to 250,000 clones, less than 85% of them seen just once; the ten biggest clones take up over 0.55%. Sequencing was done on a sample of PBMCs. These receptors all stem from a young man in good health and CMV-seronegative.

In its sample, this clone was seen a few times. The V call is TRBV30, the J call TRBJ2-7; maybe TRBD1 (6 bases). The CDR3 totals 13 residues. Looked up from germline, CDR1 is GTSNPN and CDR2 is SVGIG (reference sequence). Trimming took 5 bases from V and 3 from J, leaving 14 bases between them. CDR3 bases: TGTGCCTGGTCCCCCCTGGACAGCTACGAGCAGTACTTC. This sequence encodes CAWSPLDSYEQYF.

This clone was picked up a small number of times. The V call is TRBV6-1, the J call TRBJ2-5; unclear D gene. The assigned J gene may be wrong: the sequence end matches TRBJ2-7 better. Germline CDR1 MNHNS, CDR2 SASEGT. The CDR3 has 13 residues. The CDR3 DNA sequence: TGTGCCAGCAGTGTTTACGTTACCTACGAGCAGTACTTC. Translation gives CASSVYVTYEQYF.

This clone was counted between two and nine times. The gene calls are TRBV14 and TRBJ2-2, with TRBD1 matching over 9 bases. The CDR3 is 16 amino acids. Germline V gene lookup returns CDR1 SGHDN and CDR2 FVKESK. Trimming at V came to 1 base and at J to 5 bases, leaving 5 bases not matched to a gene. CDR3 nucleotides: TGTGCCAGCAGCCAAGTACAGGGGGCATGGACCGGGGAGCTGTTTTTT. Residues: CASSQVQGAWTGELFF.

CDR3 nucleotide sequence: TGTGCCAGCAGCTTGTCATTGAACACCCATCAGCCCCAGCATTTT. Its protein product is CASSLSLNTHQPQHF. The gene calls are TRBV5-5 and TRBJ1-5; D not resolved. The germline CDR1 and CDR2 sequences are SGHKS and YYEKEE (reference sequence). The CDR3 contains 15 residues. With 1 base removed from V and 5 bases from J, the gap between germline ends came to 13 bases.

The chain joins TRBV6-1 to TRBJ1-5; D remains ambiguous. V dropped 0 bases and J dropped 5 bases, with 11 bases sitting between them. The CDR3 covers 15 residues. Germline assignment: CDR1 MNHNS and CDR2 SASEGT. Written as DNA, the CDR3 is TGTGCCAGCAGTGAAGCGGTAACAGTAGATCAGCCCCAGCATTTT. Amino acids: CASSEAVTVDQPQHF.

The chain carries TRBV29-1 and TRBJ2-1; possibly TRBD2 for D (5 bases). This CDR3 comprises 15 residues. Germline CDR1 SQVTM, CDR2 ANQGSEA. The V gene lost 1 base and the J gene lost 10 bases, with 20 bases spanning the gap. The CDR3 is CSVEGDQLSREEQFF. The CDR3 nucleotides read TGCAGCGTTGAAGGAGACCAGCTATCCCGGGAAGAGCAGTTCTTC.

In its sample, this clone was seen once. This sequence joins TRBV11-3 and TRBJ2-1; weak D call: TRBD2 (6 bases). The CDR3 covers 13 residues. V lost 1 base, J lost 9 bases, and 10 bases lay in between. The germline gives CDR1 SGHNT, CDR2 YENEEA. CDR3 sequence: CASSLGGTGEQFF. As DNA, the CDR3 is TGTGCCAGCAGCTTAGGTGGGACTGGTGAGCAGTTCTTC.

The CDR3 here is CASSLGLAGGMGYYNEQFF. The CDR3, as DNA: TGTGCCAGCAGTTTAGGACTAGCGGGAGGAATGGGATATTACAATGAGCAGTTCTTC. This chain links TRBV27 with TRBJ2-1; 14 bases line up with TRBD2. Trimming at V came to 2 bases and at J to 4 bases, leaving 10 bases not matched to a gene. The CDR3 contains 19 residues. The V gene's germline CDR1 is MNHEY and CDR2 SMNVEV (reference sequence).

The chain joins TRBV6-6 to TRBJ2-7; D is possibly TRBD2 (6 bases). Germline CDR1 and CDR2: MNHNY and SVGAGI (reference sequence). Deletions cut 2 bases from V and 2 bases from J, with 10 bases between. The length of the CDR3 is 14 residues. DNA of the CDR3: TGTGCCAGCAGTTACCAGGGAGGAACCTACGAGCAGTACTTC. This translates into CASSYQGGTYEQYF.

The CDR3 sequence: CASSLASSYPPRGSYEQYF. CDR3 in DNA: TGCGCCAGCAGCTTGGCCAGTAGCTACCCCCCGCGGGGCTCCTACGAGCAGTACTTC. V usage is TRBV5-1 and J usage is TRBJ2-7; possibly TRBD2 for D (6 bases). The length of the CDR3 is 19 residues. Germline assignment: CDR1 SGHRS and CDR2 YFSETQ. V gave up 0 bases and J gave up 0 bases, with 22 bases separating them.

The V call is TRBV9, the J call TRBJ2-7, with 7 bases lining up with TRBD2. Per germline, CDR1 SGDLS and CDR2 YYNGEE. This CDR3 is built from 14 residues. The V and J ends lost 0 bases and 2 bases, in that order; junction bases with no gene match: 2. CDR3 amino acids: CASSVATSAYEQYF. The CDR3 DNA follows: TGTGCCAGCAGCGTAGCTACTAGCGCCTACGAGCAGTACTTC.

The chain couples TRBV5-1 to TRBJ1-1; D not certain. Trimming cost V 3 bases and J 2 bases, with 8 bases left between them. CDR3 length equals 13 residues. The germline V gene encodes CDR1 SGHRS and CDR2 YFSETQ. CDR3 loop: CASSSGSNTEAFF. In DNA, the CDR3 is TGCGCCAGCAGCTCCGGGTCTAACACTGAAGCTTTCTTT.

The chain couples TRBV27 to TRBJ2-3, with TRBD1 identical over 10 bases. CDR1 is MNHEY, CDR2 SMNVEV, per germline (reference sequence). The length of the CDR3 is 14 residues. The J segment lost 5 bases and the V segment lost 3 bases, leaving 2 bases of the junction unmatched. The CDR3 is CASSLGQGRDTQYF. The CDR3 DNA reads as TGTGCCAGCAGTTTGGGACAGGGGAGAGATACGCAGTATTTT.

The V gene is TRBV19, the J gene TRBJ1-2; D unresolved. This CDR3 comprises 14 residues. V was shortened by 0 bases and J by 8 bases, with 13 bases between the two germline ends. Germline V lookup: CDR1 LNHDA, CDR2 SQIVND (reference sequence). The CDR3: CASSIDSTVRGYTF. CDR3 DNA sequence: TGTGCCAGTAGTATAGATTCGACCGTGCGGGGCTACACCTTC.

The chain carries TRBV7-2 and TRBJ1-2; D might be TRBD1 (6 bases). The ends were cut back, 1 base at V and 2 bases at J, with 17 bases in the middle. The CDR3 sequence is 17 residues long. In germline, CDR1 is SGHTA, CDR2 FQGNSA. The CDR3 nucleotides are TGTGCCAGCAGCTTAGGTGGGACATACCTTTCCAACTATGGCTACACCTTC. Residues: CASSLGGTYLSNYGYTF.

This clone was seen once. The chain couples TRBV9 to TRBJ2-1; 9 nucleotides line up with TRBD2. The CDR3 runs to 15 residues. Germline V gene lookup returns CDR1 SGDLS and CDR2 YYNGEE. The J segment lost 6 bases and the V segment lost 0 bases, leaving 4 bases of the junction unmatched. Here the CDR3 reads CASSVGTSASNEQFF. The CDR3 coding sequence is TGTGCCAGCAGCGTAGGGACTAGCGCCTCCAATGAGCAGTTCTTC. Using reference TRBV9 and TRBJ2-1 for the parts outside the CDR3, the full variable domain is DSGVTQTPKHLITATGQRVTLRCSPRSGDLSVYWYQQSLDQGLQFLIQYYNGEERAKGNILERFSAQQFPDLHSELNLSSLELGDSALYFCASSVGTSASNEQFFGPGTRLTVL.

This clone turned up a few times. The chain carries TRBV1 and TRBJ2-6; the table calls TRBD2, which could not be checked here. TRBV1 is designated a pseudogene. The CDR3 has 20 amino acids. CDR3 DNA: TGCACCAGCAGCCAAGGCCCCCGGGGGACGATGGAAGCTGGGGCCAACGTCCTGACTTTC. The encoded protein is CTSSQGPRGTMEAGANVLTF.

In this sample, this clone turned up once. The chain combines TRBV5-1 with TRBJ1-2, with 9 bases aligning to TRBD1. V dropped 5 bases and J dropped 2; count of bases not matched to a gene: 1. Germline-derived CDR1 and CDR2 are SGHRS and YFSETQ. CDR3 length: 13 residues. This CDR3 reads CASRGTGNYGYTF. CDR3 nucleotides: TGCGCCAGCAGAGGGACAGGGAACTATGGCTACACCTTC. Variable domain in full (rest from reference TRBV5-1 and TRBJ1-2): KAGVTQTPRYLIKTRGQQVTLSCSPISGHRSVSWYQQTPGQGLQFLFEYFSETQRNKGNFPGRFSGRQFSNSRSEMNVSTLELGDSALYLCASRGTGNYGYTFGSGTRLTVV.

The CDR3 nucleotides read TGTGCCAGCAGCTGGCAGGGCACAGGCTACGAGCAGTACTTC. Translated, it gives CASSWQGTGYEQYF. The J gene is TRBJ2-7, the V gene TRBV28; D is perhaps TRBD1 (5 bases). Per germline, CDR1 MDHEN and CDR2 SYDVKM. The V end was cut by 6 bases, the J end by 3 bases, with 15 bases between. This CDR3 is built from 14 residues.

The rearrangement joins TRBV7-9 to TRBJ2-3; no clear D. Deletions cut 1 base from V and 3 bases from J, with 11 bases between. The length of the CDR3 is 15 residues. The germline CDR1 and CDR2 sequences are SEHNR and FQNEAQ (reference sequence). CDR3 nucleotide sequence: TGTGCCAGCAGCTTAGACCCCTTTACTACAGATACGCAGTATTTT. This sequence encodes CASSLDPFTTDTQYF.

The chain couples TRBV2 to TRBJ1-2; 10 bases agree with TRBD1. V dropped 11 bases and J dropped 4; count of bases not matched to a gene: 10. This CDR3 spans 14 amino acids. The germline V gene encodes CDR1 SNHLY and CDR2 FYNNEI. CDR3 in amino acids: CAGDRGQSLYGYTF. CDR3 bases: TGTGCCGGAGACAGGGGGCAGTCTCTCTATGGCTACACCTTC.

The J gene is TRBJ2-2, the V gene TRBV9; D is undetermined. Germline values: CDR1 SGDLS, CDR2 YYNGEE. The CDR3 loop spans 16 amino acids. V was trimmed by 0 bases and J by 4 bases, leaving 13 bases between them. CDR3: CASSVGRSFGTGELFF. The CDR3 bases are TGTGCCAGCAGCGTAGGTAGGAGTTTCGGCACCGGGGAGCTGTTTTTT.

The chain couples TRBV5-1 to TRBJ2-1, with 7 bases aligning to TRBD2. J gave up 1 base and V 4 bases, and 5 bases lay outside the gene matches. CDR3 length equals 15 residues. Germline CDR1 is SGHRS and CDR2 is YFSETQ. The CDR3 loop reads CASSRLADSYNEQFF. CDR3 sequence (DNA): TGCGCCAGCAGCCGGCTAGCGGATTCCTACAATGAGCAGTTCTTC.

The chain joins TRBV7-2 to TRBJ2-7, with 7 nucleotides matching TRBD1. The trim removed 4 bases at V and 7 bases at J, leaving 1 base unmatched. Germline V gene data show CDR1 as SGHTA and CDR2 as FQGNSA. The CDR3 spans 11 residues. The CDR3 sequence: CASSWDREQYF. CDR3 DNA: TGTGCCAGCAGCTGGGACAGAGAGCAGTACTTC.

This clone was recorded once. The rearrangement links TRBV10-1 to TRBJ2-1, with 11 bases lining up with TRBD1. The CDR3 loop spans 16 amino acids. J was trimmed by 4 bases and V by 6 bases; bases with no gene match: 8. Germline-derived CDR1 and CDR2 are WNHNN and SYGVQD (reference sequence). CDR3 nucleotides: TGCGCCAGCAGCCTTACCGGGACAGGGGGATACAATGAGCAGTTCTTC. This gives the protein CASSLTGTGGYNEQFF.

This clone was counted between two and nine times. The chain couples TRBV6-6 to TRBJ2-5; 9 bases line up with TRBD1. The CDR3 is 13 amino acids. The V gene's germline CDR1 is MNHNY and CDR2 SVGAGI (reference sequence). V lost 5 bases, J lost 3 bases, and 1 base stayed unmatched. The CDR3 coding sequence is TGTGCCAGCAGTGACAGGGGGGAAGAGACCCAGTACTTC. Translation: CASSDRGEETQYF.

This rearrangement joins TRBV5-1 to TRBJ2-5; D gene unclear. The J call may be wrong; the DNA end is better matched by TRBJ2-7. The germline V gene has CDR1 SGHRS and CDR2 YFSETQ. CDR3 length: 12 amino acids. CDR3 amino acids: CASSLGFYEQYF. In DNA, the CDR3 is TGCGCCAGCAGCTTGGGGTTCTACGAGCAGTACTTC.

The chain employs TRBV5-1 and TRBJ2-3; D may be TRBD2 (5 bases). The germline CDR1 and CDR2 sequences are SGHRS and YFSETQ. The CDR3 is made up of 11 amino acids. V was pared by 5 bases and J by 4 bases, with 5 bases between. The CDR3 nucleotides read TGCGCCAGCAGAGCGGCAGATACGCAGTATTTT. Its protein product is CASRAADTQYF.